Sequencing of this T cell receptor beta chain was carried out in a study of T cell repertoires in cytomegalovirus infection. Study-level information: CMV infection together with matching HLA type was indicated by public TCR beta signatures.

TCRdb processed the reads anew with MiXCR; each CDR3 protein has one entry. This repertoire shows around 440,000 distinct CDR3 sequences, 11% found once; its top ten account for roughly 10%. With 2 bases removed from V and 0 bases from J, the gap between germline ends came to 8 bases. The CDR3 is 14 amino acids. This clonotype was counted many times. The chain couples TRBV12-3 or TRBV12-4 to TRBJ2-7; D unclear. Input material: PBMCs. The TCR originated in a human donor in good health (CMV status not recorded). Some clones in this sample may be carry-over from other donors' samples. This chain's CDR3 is CASSLRPVSYEQYF. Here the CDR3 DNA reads TGTGCCAGCAGTTTAAGGCCAGTCTCCTACGAGCAGTACTTC.